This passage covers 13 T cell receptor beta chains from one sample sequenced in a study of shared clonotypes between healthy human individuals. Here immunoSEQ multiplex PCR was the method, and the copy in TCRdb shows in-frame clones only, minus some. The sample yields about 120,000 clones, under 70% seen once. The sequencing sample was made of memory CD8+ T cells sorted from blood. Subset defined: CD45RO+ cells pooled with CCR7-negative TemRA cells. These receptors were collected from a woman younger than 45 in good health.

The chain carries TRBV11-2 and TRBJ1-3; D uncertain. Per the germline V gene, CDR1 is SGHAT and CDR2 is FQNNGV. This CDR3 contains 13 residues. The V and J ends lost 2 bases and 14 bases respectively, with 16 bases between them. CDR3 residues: CASSLPRTLGLYF. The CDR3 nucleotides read TGTGCCAGCAGCTTACCACGGACCCTGGGCTTATATTTT. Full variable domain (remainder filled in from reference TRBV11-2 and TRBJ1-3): EAGVAQSPRYKIIEKRQSVAFWCNPISGHATLYWYQQILGQGPKLLIQFQNNGVVDDSQLPKDRFSAERLKGVDSTLKIQPAKLEDSAVYLCASSLPRTLGLYFGEGSWLTVV.

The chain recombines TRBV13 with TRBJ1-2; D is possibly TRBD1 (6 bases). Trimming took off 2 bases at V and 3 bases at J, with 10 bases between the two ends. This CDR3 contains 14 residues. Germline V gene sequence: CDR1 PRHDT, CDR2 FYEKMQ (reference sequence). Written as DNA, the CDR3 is TGTGCCAGCAGCTTACAGGGGTTGGACTATGGCTACACCTTC. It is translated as CASSLQGLDYGYTF.

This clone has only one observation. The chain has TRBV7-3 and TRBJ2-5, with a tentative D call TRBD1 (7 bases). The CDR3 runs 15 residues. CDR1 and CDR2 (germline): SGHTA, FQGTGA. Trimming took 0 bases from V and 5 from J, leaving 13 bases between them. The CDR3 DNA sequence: TGTGCCAGCAGCTTAACTTGGGACAGCGGGGAGACCCAGTACTTC. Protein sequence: CASSLTWDSGETQYF. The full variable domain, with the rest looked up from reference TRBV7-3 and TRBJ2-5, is GAGVSQTPSNKVTEKGKYVELRCDPISGHTALYWYRQSLGQGPEFLIYFQGTGAADDSGLPNDRFFAVRPEGSVSTLKIQRTERGDSAVYLCASSLTWDSGETQYFGPGTRLLVL.

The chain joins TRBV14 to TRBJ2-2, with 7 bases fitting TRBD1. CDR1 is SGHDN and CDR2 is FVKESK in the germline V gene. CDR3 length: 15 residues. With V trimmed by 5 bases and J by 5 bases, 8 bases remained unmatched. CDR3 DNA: TGTGCCAGCAGCTTCCGACAGGGACGGACCGGGGAGCTGTTTTTT. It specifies CASSFRQGRTGELFF.

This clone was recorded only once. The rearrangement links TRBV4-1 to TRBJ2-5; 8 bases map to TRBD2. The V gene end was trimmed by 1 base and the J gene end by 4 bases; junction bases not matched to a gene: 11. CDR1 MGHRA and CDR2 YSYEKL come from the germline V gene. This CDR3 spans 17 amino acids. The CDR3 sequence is CASSQGVVAGGGETQYF. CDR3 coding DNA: TGCGCCAGCAGCCAAGGGGTTGTGGCGGGGGGAGGAGAGACCCAGTACTTC.

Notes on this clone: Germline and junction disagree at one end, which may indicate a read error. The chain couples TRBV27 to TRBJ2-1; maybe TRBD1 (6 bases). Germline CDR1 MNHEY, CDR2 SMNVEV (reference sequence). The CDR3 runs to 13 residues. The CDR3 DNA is TGTGCCAGCAGTTTTGGTGGACAGCCCCGGAGGCTCTTC. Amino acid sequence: CASSFGGQPRRLF.

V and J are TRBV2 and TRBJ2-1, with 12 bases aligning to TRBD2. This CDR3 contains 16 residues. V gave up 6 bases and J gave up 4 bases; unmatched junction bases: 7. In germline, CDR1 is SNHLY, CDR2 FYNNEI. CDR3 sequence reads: CASRGLGLAGYNEQFF. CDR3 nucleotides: TGTGCCAGCAGGGGACTGGGACTAGCGGGTTACAATGAGCAGTTCTTC. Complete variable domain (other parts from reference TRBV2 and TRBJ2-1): EPEVTQTPSHQVTQMGQEVILRCVPISNHLYFYWYRQILGQKVEFLVSFYNNEISEKSEIFDDQFSVERPDGSNFTLKIRSTKLEDSAMYFCASRGLGLAGYNEQFFGPGTRLTVL.

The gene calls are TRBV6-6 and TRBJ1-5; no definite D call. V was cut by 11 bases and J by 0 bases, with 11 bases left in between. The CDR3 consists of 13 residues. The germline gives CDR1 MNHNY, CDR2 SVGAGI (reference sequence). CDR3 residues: CAASQYSNQPQHF. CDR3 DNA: TGTGCCGCGAGCCAATATAGCAATCAGCCCCAGCATTTT.

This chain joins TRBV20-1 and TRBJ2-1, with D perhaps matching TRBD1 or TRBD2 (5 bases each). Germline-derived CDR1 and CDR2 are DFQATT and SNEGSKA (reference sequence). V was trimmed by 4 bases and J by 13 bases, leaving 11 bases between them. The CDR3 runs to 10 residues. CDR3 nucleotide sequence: TGCAGTGCTACCCGGGACCTACAGTTCTTC. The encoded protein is CSATRDLQFF.

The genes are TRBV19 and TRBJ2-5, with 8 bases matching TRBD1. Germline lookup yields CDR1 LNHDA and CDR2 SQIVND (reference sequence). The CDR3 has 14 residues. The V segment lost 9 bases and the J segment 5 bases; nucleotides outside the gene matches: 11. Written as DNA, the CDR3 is TGTGCCAGCCACGCAAGCAGACAGGGGGAGACCCAGTACTTC. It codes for CASHASRQGETQYF.

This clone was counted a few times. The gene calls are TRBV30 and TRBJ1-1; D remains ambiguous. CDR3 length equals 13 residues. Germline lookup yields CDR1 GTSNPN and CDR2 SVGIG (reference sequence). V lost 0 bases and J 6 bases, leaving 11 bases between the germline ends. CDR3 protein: CAWSVGDPAEAFF. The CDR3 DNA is TGTGCCTGGAGTGTTGGAGATCCGGCTGAAGCTTTCTTT.

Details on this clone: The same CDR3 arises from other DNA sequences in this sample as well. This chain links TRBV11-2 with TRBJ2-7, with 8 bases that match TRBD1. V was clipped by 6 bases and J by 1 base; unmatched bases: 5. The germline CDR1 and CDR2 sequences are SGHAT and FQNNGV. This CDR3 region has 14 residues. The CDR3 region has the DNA TGTGCCAGCAGACAACAGGGGGATTCCTACGAGCAGTACTTC. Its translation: CASRQQGDSYEQYF.

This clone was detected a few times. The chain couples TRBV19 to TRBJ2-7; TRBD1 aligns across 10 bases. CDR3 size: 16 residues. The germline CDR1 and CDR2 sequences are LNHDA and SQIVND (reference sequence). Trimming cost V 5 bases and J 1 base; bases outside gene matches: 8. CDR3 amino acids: CASSPPGDRGSYEQYF. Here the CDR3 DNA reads TGTGCCAGTAGTCCACCCGGGGACAGGGGTTCCTACGAGCAGTACTTC.